The clone carrying this T cell receptor beta chain was seen repeatedly, ten times or more. The antigen remains unidentified. In donors with ophthalmopathy, activity was moderate-to-severe, with CAS ≥3, NOSPECS ≥4 and duration under 3 months. Patients were left out if they had other autoimmune diseases, uncontrolled infections, pregnancy or lactation. Investigators amplified TCR beta CDR3 regions from RNA transcripts. The library came from an HTBI-primed first-round RT-PCR and a second-round multiplex PCR. In TCRdb, the multiplex PCR reads were re-called with MiXCR into one record per CDR3 protein. Of about 210,000 distinct CDR3 sequences in the sample, under 30% were seen once. The sample is drawn from a study of Graves' ophthalmopathy and Graves' hyperthyroidism. Whole-study results and caveats: Most thyroid clonotypes with frequency above 0.001 were detected in blood too.

Germline CDR1 DFQATT, CDR2 SNEGSKA (reference sequence). V was shortened by 6 bases and J by 2 bases, with 19 bases between the two germline ends. CDR3 length equals 15 residues. The sequence came from a man aged 50-60 years with Graves' ophthalmopathy. Sample: peripheral blood. The V and J genes are TRBV20-1 and TRBJ2-5, with a tentative D call TRBD2 (7 bases). CDR3 nucleotide sequence: TGCAGTGCCCAACCTGGGGGGGCGCGGCAAGAGACCCAGTACTTC. Translation: CSAQPGGARQETQYF.